This TCR beta chain was documented in a study of T cells in narcolepsy. Study results and limitations: Healthy controls reportedly lacked the autoreactive clonotypes serially found in patients' blood.

Sequenced by immunoSEQ multiplex PCR; TCRdb stores in-frame clones only, minus some. Here the sample spans about 35,000 clones, about four fifths being singletons. V gave up 5 bases and J gave up 8 bases; unmatched junction bases: 4. The germline V gene has CDR1 PRHDT and CDR2 FYEKMQ (reference sequence). The CDR3 contains 13 residues. Note on this clone: The antigen is undetermined.

This TCR derives from a human donor in good health. The gene calls are TRBV13 and TRBJ1-2; 11 nucleotides agree with TRBD1. The sequenced sample was memory (CD45RA-) CD4+ T cells from blood. The CDR3 region has the DNA TGTGCCAGCAGCAGGACAGGGGGCGAAGGCTACACCTTC. Translated, it gives CASSRTGGEGYTF.